This T cell receptor beta chain was sequenced for a study of CD8 T cells in ankylosing spondylitis. Study-level findings and limits: Reportedly, matched ankylosing spondylitis synovial fluid was significantly enriched for disease-linked clones. In reactive arthritis synovial fluid and blood, some motif variants had been reported before.

This clonotype was seen ten or more times. Its antigen remains unknown. TCRdb reprocessed the 5' RACE reads with MiXCR, giving one entry per CDR3 protein. Here the sample spans about 64,000 distinct CDR3 sequences, over 5% being singletons. The CDR3 is made up of 15 amino acids. V gave up 2 bases and J gave up 1 base, with 8 bases separating them. The origin of this receptor is a male donor with ankylosing spondylitis. This chain links TRBV12-3 or TRBV12-4 with TRBJ2-2; D call uncertain. The material sequenced was synovial fluid, either unsorted or a sorted T cell fraction (not recorded which). The chain's CDR3 is CASSLNFRNTGELFF. The DNA for the CDR3 is TGTGCCAGCAGTTTAAACTTCCGGAACACCGGGGAGCTGTTTTTT.